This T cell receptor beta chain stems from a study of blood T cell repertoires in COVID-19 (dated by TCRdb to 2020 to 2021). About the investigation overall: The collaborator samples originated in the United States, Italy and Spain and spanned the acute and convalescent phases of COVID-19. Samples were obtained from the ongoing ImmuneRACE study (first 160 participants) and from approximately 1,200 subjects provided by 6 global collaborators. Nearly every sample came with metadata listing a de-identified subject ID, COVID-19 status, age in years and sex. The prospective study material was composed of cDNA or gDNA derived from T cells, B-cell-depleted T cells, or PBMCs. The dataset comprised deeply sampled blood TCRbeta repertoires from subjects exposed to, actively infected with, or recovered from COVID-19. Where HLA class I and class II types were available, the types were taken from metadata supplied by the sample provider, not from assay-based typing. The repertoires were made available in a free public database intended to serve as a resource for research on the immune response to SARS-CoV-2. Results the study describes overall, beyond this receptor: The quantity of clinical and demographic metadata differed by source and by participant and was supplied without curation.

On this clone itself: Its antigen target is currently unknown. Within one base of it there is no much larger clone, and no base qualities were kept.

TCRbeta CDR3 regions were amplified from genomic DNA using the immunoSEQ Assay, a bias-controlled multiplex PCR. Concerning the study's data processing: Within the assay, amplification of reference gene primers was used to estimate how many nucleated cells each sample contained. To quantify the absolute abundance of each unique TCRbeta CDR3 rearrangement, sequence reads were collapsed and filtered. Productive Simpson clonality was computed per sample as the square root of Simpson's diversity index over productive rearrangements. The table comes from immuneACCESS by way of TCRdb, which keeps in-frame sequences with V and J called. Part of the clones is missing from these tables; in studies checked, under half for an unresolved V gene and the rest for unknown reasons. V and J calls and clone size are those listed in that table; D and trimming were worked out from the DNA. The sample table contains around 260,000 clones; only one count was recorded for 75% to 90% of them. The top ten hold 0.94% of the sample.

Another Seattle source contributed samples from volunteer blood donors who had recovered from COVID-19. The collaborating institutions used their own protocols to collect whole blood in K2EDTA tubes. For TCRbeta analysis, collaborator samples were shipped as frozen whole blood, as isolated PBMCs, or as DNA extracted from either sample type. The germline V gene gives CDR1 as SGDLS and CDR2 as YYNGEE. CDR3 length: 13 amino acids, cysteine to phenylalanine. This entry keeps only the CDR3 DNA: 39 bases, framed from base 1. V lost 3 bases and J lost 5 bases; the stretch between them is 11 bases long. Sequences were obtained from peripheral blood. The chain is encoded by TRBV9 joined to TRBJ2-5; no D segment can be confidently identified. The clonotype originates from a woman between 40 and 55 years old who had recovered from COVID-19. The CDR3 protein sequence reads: CASSEAPRETQYF. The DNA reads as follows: TGTGCCAGCAGCGAGGCCCCCAGGGAGACCCAGTACTTC.